The 26 T cell receptor beta chains reported below all come from one sample, sequenced in a study of beta chain features in type 1 diabetes. The investigators reverse transcribed all of the isolated RNA, so they sequenced expressed TCRB transcripts. Produced via immunoSEQ multiplex PCR; TCRdb's table is partial and in-frame only. The data hold some 500,000 clones, with roughly an eighth observed a single time. The sample consisted of naive CD4+ T cells from blood. Receptor source: a woman in her late teens or twenties in good health.

The chain couples TRBV7-9 to TRBJ2-6; either TRBD1 or TRBD2 may fit D (5 bases each). V was pared by 0 bases and J by 5 bases, with 11 bases between. The V gene's germline CDR1 is SEHNR and CDR2 FQNEAQ (reference sequence). The CDR3 is made up of 16 amino acids. The CDR3, as DNA: TGTGCCAGCAGCTTAGCCAGGGAGATTTGGGCCAACGTCCTGACTTTC. Translating it yields CASSLAREIWANVLTF.

This clone has just a few counts. V usage is TRBV15 and J usage is TRBJ2-1, with 7 bases lining up with TRBD1. The CDR3 totals 13 residues. The V gene end was trimmed by 9 bases and the J gene end by 8 bases; junction bases not matched to a gene: 10. Germline V gives CDR1 LNHNV, CDR2 YYDKDF (reference sequence). The CDR3: CATSDRPGDEQFF. The CDR3 coding sequence is TGTGCCACGTCGGACAGGCCCGGGGATGAGCAGTTCTTC.

The chain employs TRBV6-5 and TRBJ2-1; perhaps TRBD2 as D (6 bases). Germline values: CDR1 MNHEY, CDR2 SVGAGI. The CDR3 extends over 15 amino acids. Trimming removed 6 bases from V and 1 base from J, with 13 bases in between. As DNA, the CDR3 is TGTGCCAGCAGCCTGGGACTGCTATCCTACAATGAGCAGTTCTTC. Translation: CASSLGLLSYNEQFF.

This chain links TRBV14 with TRBJ2-5, with TRBD2 as a possible D gene (6 bases). Germline V gives CDR1 SGHDN, CDR2 FVKESK. Trimming took 4 bases from V and 5 from J, leaving 14 bases between them. CDR3 size: 14 residues. The CDR3 is CASSLQGGVETQYF. CDR3 in DNA: TGTGCCAGCAGCCTTCAGGGAGGCGTGGAGACCCAGTACTTC.

Only a few counts were recorded for this clone. The chain links TRBV9 to TRBJ2-1; no clear D gene. Germline V gene sequence: CDR1 SGDLS, CDR2 YYNGEE. The CDR3 is 14 residues long. The ends were cut back, 4 bases at V and 0 bases at J, with 8 bases in the middle. The CDR3 spells CASSLQSSYNEQFF. As DNA, the CDR3 is TGTGCCAGCAGCCTCCAGAGCTCCTACAATGAGCAGTTCTTC.

In this sample, this clone turned up a few times. This rearrangement joins TRBV29-1 to TRBJ1-2; TRBD1 agrees at 9 bases. CDR1 and CDR2 from the germline V gene are SQVTM and ANQGSEA. This CDR3 has 12 residues. CDR3 amino acids: CAAGQGGYGYTF. For the CDR3, the DNA is TGCGCCGCGGGACAGGGAGGCTATGGCTACACCTTC.

V usage is TRBV5-1 and J usage is TRBJ2-3, with TRBD1 matching 7 bases. The CDR3 extends over 15 amino acids. CDR1 and CDR2 from the germline V gene are SGHRS and YFSETQ. V shed 3 bases and J 3 bases; nucleotides not matched to a gene: 7. In nucleotides, the CDR3 is TGCGCCAGCAGCTGGATAACAGGGGCGACAGATACGCAGTATTTT. Its protein product is CASSWITGATDTQYF. The whole variable domain, filled in from reference TRBV5-1 and TRBJ2-3, reads KAGVTQTPRYLIKTRGQQVTLSCSPISGHRSVSWYQQTPGQGLQFLFEYFSETQRNKGNFPGRFSGRQFSNSRSEMNVSTLELGDSALYLCASSWITGATDTQYFGPGTRLTVL.

This clone has only a few counts. The chain recombines TRBV4-1 with TRBJ1-1; no clear D gene. The CDR3 extends over 14 amino acids. Germline V gene lookup returns CDR1 MGHRA and CDR2 YSYEKL. The ends were cut back, 2 bases at V and 7 bases at J, with 14 bases in the middle. CDR3 amino acids: CASSQPSRHNEAFF. CDR3 coding DNA: TGCGCCAGCAGCCAACCAAGTAGGCACAATGAAGCTTTCTTT.

CDR3 protein: CASSQDAHYEQYF. CDR3 nucleotide sequence: TGCGCCAGCAGCCAAGACGCCCATTACGAGCAGTACTTC. The J gene is TRBJ2-7, the V gene TRBV4-1, with no clear D. CDR1 and CDR2 from the germline V gene are MGHRA and YSYEKL. The ends were cut back, 0 bases at V and 4 bases at J, with 7 bases in the middle. This CDR3 is built from 13 residues.

This clone occurred a few times. The chain links TRBV4-1 to TRBJ2-5, with a possible D match to TRBD1 (5 bases). V lost 4 bases to trimming and J lost 2 bases, with 11 bases between them. This CDR3 has 14 amino acids. CDR1 MGHRA and CDR2 YSYEKL come from the germline V gene. CDR3 DNA: TGCGCCAGCAGCCGGTATGGGGCGCAAGAGACCCAGTACTTC. Translation: CASSRYGAQETQYF.

This clone was found a few times. The V and J genes are TRBV7-9 and TRBJ1-3; D might be TRBD1 (5 bases). Germline-derived CDR1 and CDR2 are SEHNR and FQNEAQ (reference sequence). Trimming removed 1 base at V and 2 bases at J, with 9 bases between. CDR3 length equals 15 residues. CDR3 DNA sequence: TGTGCCAGCAGCTTAGGCAGGGATGCTGGAAACACCATATATTTT. As protein: CASSLGRDAGNTIYF. The variable domain in full, completed from reference TRBV7-9 and TRBJ1-3, reads DTGVSQNPRHKITKRGQNVTFRCDPISEHNRLYWYRQTLGQGPEFLTYFQNEAQLEKSRLLSDRFSAERPKGSFSTLEIQRTEQGDSAMYLCASSLGRDAGNTIYFGEGSWLTVV.

This clone has just a few counts. The CDR3 protein is CASSYSVLAGNYEQYF. Here the CDR3 DNA reads TGTGCCAGCAGTTACTCCGTACTAGCGGGAAACTACGAGCAGTACTTC. This chain connects TRBV6-5 to TRBJ2-7, with TRBD2 matching 10 bases. The CDR3 is made up of 16 amino acids. CDR1 and CDR2 from the germline V gene are MNHEY and SVGAGI. J gave up 3 bases and V 0 bases, and 5 bases lay outside the gene matches.

The chain employs TRBV4-2 and TRBJ2-7, with 7 bases fitting TRBD2. The CDR3 totals 17 residues. With V trimmed by 1 base and J by 0 bases, 9 bases remained unmatched. Germline loops: CDR1 LGHNA, CDR2 YNFKEQ. CDR3: CASSQALAGGSSYEQYF. For the CDR3, the DNA is TGTGCCAGCAGCCAAGCGTTAGCGGGTGGTAGCTCCTACGAGCAGTACTTC.

V usage is TRBV18 and J usage is TRBJ2-3; 9 bases fit TRBD2. The J segment lost 4 bases and the V segment lost 3 bases, leaving 5 bases of the junction unmatched. Germline CDR1 reads KGHSH; CDR2 reads LQKENI. The CDR3 runs 15 residues. The CDR3 loop is CASSPRLAAADTQYF. The CDR3 DNA reads as TGTGCCAGCTCACCGAGACTAGCGGCGGCAGATACGCAGTATTTT. The variable domain in full, completed from reference TRBV18 and TRBJ2-3, reads NAGVMQNPRHLVRRRGQEARLRCSPMKGHSHVYWYRQLPEEGLKFMVYLQKENIIDESGMPKERFSAEFPKEGPSILRIQQVVRGDSAAYFCASSPRLAAADTQYFGPGTRLTVL.

This clone has just a few counts. The V and J genes are TRBV29-1 and TRBJ2-7; D unresolved. The CDR3 loop spans 13 amino acids. Germline V gene lookup returns CDR1 SQVTM and CDR2 ANQGSEA. V dropped 4 bases and J dropped 1 base, with 11 bases sitting between them. CDR3 sequence: CSVVWAPSYEQYF. The CDR3 nucleotides are TGCAGCGTTGTATGGGCACCGTCCTACGAGCAGTACTTC.

The chain joins TRBV7-9 to TRBJ1-1; a possible D gene is TRBD1 (6 bases). Trimming removed 4 bases from V and 8 bases from J, with 8 bases in between. CDR1 and CDR2 (germline): SEHNR, FQNEAQ (reference sequence). The CDR3 is made up of 11 amino acids. The CDR3 DNA is TGTGCCAGCAGCTCGACAGGAGAAGCTTTCTTT. The encoded protein is CASSSTGEAFF.

The rearrangement links TRBV5-1 to TRBJ2-3; D is tentatively TRBD1 or TRBD2 (5 bases each). Germline assignment: CDR1 SGHRS and CDR2 YFSETQ. V was trimmed by 5 bases and J by 6 bases, leaving 13 bases between them. The CDR3 covers 13 residues. CDR3 amino acids: CASRLNWGDTQYF. CDR3 bases: TGCGCCAGCAGACTGAACTGGGGGGATACGCAGTATTTT.

The J gene is TRBJ2-4, the V gene TRBV7-9, with D possibly matching TRBD2 (5 bases). This CDR3 region has 15 residues. Germline loops: CDR1 SEHNR, CDR2 FQNEAQ (reference sequence). The germline V and J ends were trimmed by 1 base and 6 bases, with 13 bases remaining between them. The CDR3 region is CASSLDSSLGNIQYF. Here the CDR3 DNA reads TGTGCCAGCAGCTTAGATTCTAGCCTCGGAAACATTCAGTACTTC.

The V gene is TRBV7-2, the J gene TRBJ2-3, with D perhaps assigned TRBD1 or TRBD2 (5 bases each). V was trimmed by 5 bases and J by 0 bases, leaving 12 bases between them. The germline V gene has CDR1 SGHTA and CDR2 FQGNSA. CDR3 length: 15 residues. The CDR3 nucleotides are TGTGCCAGCAGCCTCCGGGACCTTAGCACAGATACGCAGTATTTT. This sequence encodes CASSLRDLSTDTQYF.

The sample holds a few counts of this clone. The genes are TRBV6-5 and TRBJ2-3, with D perhaps TRBD1 (6 bases). Between the trimmed V and J ends, which lost 8 bases and 5 bases, there was a span of 11 bases. Germline assignment: CDR1 MNHEY and CDR2 SVGAGI. The CDR3 consists of 12 residues. The CDR3 coding sequence is TGTGCCAGCGCTCTCAGGGGAGATACGCAGTATTTT. This translates into CASALRGDTQYF.

The V call is TRBV27, the J call TRBJ2-7; possible D gene TRBD2, 5 bases. Trimming removed 7 bases from V and 7 bases from J, with 20 bases in between. Germline V gene sequence: CDR1 MNHEY, CDR2 SMNVEV (reference sequence). This CDR3 is built from 14 residues. The CDR3 DNA follows: TGTGCCAGCACCAGAGGGCAGGCAAACCGTGAGCAGTACTTC. Translating gives CASTRGQANREQYF.

This chain joins TRBV5-1 and TRBJ2-5, with D maybe TRBD1 (5 bases). CDR1 is SGHRS, CDR2 YFSETQ, per germline. Trimming pared 4 bases from V and 2 bases from J, leaving 12 bases between. The CDR3 is made up of 14 amino acids. The DNA for the CDR3 is TGCGCCAGCAGCGTCCGCGACAGACAAGAGACCCAGTACTTC. It yields the protein CASSVRDRQETQYF.

This clone was seen a few times. The gene calls are TRBV18 and TRBJ2-3; D remains unclear. Germline V gene lookup returns CDR1 KGHSH and CDR2 LQKENI. The germline V and J ends were trimmed by 1 base and 4 bases, with 6 bases remaining between them. This CDR3 comprises 13 residues. The CDR3 nucleotides read TGTGCCAGCTCACCACAAGGGTCAGATACGCAGTATTTT. This gives the protein CASSPQGSDTQYF.

V and J are TRBV25-1 and TRBJ2-1; D call uncertain. Germline V gene lookup returns CDR1 MGHDK and CDR2 SYGVNS. V was cut by 2 bases and J by 2 bases, with 7 bases left in between. The CDR3 spans 14 residues. CDR3 amino acids: CASSEIDPYNEQFF. CDR3 coding DNA: TGTGCCAGCAGTGAAATAGACCCCTACAATGAGCAGTTCTTC.

This clone was observed many times. The chain recombines TRBV9 with TRBJ2-7; no definite D call. V dropped 0 bases and J dropped 4 bases, with 14 bases sitting between them. This CDR3 spans 15 amino acids. Germline assignment: CDR1 SGDLS and CDR2 YYNGEE. The CDR3 region has the DNA TGTGCCAGCAGCGTAGTCCCCCAGCTAGGGTACGAGCAGTACGTC. Translating it yields CASSVVPQLGYEQYV.

The chain uses TRBV30 and TRBJ1-5, with D possibly being TRBD1 (5 bases). The CDR3 runs 13 residues. Between the trimmed V and J ends, which lost 1 base and 6 bases, there was a span of 10 bases. Germline values: CDR1 GTSNPN, CDR2 SVGIG (reference sequence). CDR3 protein: CAWSARGTQPQHF. CDR3 DNA: TGTGCCTGGAGTGCTAGGGGAACTCAGCCCCAGCATTTT. The variable domain in full, completed from reference TRBV30 and TRBJ1-5, reads SQTIHQWPATLVQPVGSPLSLECTVEGTSNPNLYWYRQAAGRGLQLLFYSVGIGQISSEVPQNLSASRPQDRQFILSSKKLLLSDSGFYLCAWSARGTQPQHFGDGTRLSIL.